This record covers a single T cell receptor beta chain. The data derive from a study of blood T cell repertoires in COVID-19. About the research overall: Whether acute or convalescent, the COVID-19 samples came from the United States, Italy and Spain.

The germline gives CDR1 LGHDT, CDR2 YNNKEL (reference sequence). CDR3 size: 16 residues. The V segment lost 4 bases and the J segment 0 bases; nucleotides outside the gene matches: 8. In the original analysis: Amplified reference gene primers provided the basis for estimating nucleated cell counts. Data came from immunoSEQ multiplex PCR; TCRdb stores just in-frame clones and leaves some out. Clone size and the V and J calls come from that table; the DNA yielded D and trimming. The sample holds 200,000 to 300,000 clones, 84% seen once. V gene TRBV3-1 (or the pseudogene TRBV3-2) combines with J gene TRBJ2-5, with 7 nucleotides matching TRBD2. The sequence came from a man in his sixties with acute or convalescent COVID-19. Sequencing was done on a sample of peripheral blood. This CDR3 is CASSLLGAGDQETQYF. The CDR3 region has the DNA TGTGCCAGCAGCCTCCTCGGGGCGGGGGACCAAGAGACCCAGTACTTC.